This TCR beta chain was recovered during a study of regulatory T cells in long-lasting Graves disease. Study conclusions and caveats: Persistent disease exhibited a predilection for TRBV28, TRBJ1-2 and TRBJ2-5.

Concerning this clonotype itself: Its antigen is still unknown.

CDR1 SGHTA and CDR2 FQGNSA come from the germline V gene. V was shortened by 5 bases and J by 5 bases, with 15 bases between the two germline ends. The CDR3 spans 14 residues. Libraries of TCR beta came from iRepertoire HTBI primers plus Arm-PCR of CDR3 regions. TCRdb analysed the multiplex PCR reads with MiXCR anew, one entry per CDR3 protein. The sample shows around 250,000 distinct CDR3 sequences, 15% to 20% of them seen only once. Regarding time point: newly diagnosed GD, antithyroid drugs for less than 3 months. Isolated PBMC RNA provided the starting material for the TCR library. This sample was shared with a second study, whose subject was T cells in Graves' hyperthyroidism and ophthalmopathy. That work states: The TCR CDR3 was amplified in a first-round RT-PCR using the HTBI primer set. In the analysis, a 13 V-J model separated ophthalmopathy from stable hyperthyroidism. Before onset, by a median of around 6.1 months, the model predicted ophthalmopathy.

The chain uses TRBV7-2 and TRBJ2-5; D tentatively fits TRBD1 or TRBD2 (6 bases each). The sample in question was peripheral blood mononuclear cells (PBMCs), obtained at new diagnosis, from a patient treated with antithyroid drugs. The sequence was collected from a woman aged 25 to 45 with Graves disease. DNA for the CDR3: TGTGCCAGCAGCCCGAAGGGGGGTCCGGAGACCCAGTACTTC. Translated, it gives CASSPKGGPETQYF.